This TCR beta chain comes out of a study of blood T cell repertoires in COVID-19. Background on the study: The cDNA or gDNA used as material had been derived from T cells, B-cell-depleted T cells, or PBMCs.

Profiling relied on immunoSEQ multiplex PCR, and the TCRdb table lists in-frame clones only, not all of them. The sample yields approximately 120,000 clones, 60% to 80% seen once. The CDR3 sequence is 16 residues long. V lost 2 bases, J lost 5 bases, and 8 bases stayed unmatched. Germline-derived CDR1 and CDR2 are MNHEY and SVGAGI. The gene calls are TRBV6-5 and TRBJ1-1, with 10 bases fitting TRBD1. The sequencing sample was made of peripheral blood. The sequence derives from a man aged 55-75 years with acute or convalescent COVID-19. The DNA of the CDR3 is TGTGCCAGCAGTTACACTAGACAGGGGGCGCCGACTGAAGCTTTCTTT. This encodes CASSYTRQGAPTEAFF.